Described below is a single TCR beta chain sequence and its context. What it binds is not known. The sample originates from a study of T cell responses to AZD1222 COVID-19 vaccine. The study's findings and limits: Increased Spike-specific TCR breadth and depth were observed after two AZD1222 doses. It should be noted that donors were predominantly white British and more often female, and clonal diversity was possibly underestimated.

Germline CDR1 SEHNR, CDR2 FQNEAQ (reference sequence). The V end lost 1 base, the J end lost 4 bases, and 10 bases lay between the germline ends. The CDR3 is 14 amino acids. Profiled with immunoSEQ multiplex PCR; TCRdb holds only in-frame clones, not every one. The sample has around 100,000 clones, roughly 85% seen once; the top ten hold about 4.6%. The clonotype comes from an adult who received the AZD1222 COVID-19 vaccine. The chain couples TRBV7-9 to TRBJ1-2, with D hard to call. Here the sequenced sample was peripheral blood, taken 28 days after the second AZD1222 dose. CDR3 nucleotide sequence: TGTGCCAGCAGCTTAGACCAGAAATCCTATGGCTACACCTTC. Translating it yields CASSLDQKSYGYTF.